A single T cell receptor (beta chain) is shown here with its context. Its antigen is still unknown. It has no much larger one-base neighbor in the sample; base qualities were not kept. Using the deep immunoSEQ assay, TCR CDR3 regions were amplified from genomic DNA by multiplex PCR. Extracted genomic DNA from each cell subset was spread evenly across all wells of several immunoSEQ 96-well plates, with each plate serving as a replicate. For sorted subsets, about 220 ng of genomic DNA, equivalent to around 30,000 T cell genomes, went into each replicate PCR. Purified libraries were quantified with a Qubit 3.0 fluorometer, sized on a Bioanalyzer 2100, and re-quantified with the KAPA Library Quantification kit. Every immunoSEQ 96-well plate was sequenced on a dedicated single-read 150-cycle Illumina NextSeq 550 flow cell. The paper's data handling went like this. The immunoSEQ output contained only junctional sequences without quality scores, so filtering could not match that applied to full-length reads. Sequences were annotated with PyIR, a Python wrapper for IgBLAST v1.9, and V/J genes and CDR3 were assigned using IMGT germline references. Reads with weak V/J assignments (E-value above 1e-6), missing CDR3, stop codons, out-of-frame junctions, or ambiguous translated residues were removed. V3J clonotypes were defined as sequences sharing the same inferred V gene, J gene, and CDR3 amino acid sequence. Percentage overlap between repertoires was calculated by dividing the number of shared unique clonotypes by the size of the smaller repertoire. Three approaches were used to assess repertoire richness: RTK rarefaction, the Chao1 estimator, and Recon v2.1 estimates of unobserved clonotypes. OLGA was used to compute generation probabilities for all TCRbeta clonotypes that the gDNA method yielded from a handful of donors. TCRdb retrieved this table from immuneACCESS and kept in-frame rearrangements only. Not all clones are present; in checked studies, unresolved V genes account for under half, and no reason is known for the remainder. The D gene and trimming were derived from the DNA, and the V and J assignments and clone size from that table. The sample includes about 1 million clones, with about 75% observed a single time. The top ten clonotypes cover about 1.5% of the sample.

This specimen comes from a study of shared clonotypes between healthy human individuals (TCRdb year 2020). About the full investigation: A couple of women and a few men aged 18 to 49 years were included in the cohort. For each donor, CD4 naive and CD4 memory were each run on three plates, CD8 naive on two plates, and CD8 memory on one plate. To estimate repertoire size and how much clonotype sharing occurs between individuals, the study deeply sequenced the blood TCR repertoires of about 5 healthy adults. Libraries were prepared and TCR repertoires were sequenced by different laboratories using diverse techniques, in order to increase sequencing depth and limit assay-specific biases. Each donor's leukapheresis produced roughly between roughly 0.9 and 8.9 billion PBMCs.

Overall results and qualifications from the work: About 4.5% of naive CD4, roughly 3.6% of naive CD8, 2% to 2.5% of memory CD4, and about 0.4% of memory CD8 clonotypes were shared across a few donors. Naive subsets generally had larger estimated clonotype richness than memory subsets did. Pairwise subsampling indicated that sequencing depth was expected to affect the degree of clonotype sharing among donors. The small number of donors limited the genetic and exposure-history diversity represented. Sampling was restricted to blood, and TCR repertoires in tissues likely differ from the TCR repertoires found in blood. Higher generation probabilities were observed for clonotypes shared by all four sorted-subset donors than for non-shared clonotypes. Incomplete sequencing was indicated by rarefaction of sorted-subset datasets, despite the large sequencing depth.

Donors were healthy HIV-negative adults with no recently reported acute infections or vaccinations. All donors were Caucasian adults living in Nashville, Tennessee, USA. CD4+ T cells were enriched by magnetic negative selection, after which naive cells were positively selected on CD45RA and the negative fraction was taken as the memory subset. Blood was collected by leukapheresis, and PBMCs were isolated by Ficoll-Histopaque density gradient centrifugation and then cryopreserved in liquid nitrogen vapor phase. Analytical flow cytometry was used to check the purity and quantity of every magnetically sorted T cell population. Genomic DNA was isolated from each sorted fraction and quantified by UV absorbance on a Nanodrop 2000c. From V the trimming removes 6 bases and from J it removes 4 bases, while the gene matches leave 6 bases of the junction unaccounted for. The CDR3 runs 14 residues from the cysteine to the phenylalanine. The retained sequence is limited to the CDR3, 42 bases, with the frame set at the first base. The CDR1 and CDR2 encoded by the germline V gene are MDHEN and SYDVKM.

The sequenced sample was memory CD4+ T cells sorted from blood. Reading the label with the study, this specimen's cell subset or site is: CD45RA-negative fraction. The rearrangement joined TRBV28 to TRBJ1-2, with 9 central nucleotides matching TRBD1. The clonotype comes from a man younger than 30 in good health. The CDR3: CASRSGQGAYGYTF. The sequenced DNA is TGTGCCAGCAGGTCGGGACAGGGCGCCTATGGCTACACCTTC.